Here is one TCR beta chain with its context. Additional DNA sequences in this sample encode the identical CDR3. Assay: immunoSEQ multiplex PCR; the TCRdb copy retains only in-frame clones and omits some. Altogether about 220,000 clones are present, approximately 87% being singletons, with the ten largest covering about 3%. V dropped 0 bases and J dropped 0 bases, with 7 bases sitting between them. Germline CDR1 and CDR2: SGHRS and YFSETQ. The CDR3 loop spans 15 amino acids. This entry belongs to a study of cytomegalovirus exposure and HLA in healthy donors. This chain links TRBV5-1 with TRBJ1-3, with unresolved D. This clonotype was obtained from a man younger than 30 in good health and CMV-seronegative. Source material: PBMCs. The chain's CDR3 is CASSLVAGSGNTIYF. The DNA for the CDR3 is TGCGCCAGCAGCTTGGTGGCAGGCTCTGGAAACACCATATATTTT.